The 15 T cell receptor beta chains presented below share a single source sample, sequenced in a study of blood T cell repertoires in COVID-19 (dated by TCRdb to 2020 to 2021). The library was prepared using the immunoSEQ multiplex PCR assay. As stored in TCRdb, this immuneACCESS dataset retains in-frame rearrangements with V and J assigned. A fraction of the clones does not appear; measured against another copy, unresolved V genes explain less than half of the discrepancy, and the remainder lacks a known reason. Recorded for this sample are roughly 430,000 clones; nearly 90% of them occurred a single time. Of the sample, approximately 2.1% is held by the ten largest clones. Sequencing input: PBMCs or T cells enriched from blood (not recorded which). The receptors come from a woman aged 40 to 55 with acute COVID-19.

V and J are TRBV7-8 and TRBJ2-5; the match to TRBD2 covers 14 bases. V lost 5 bases and J lost 4; bases outside the gene matches: 6. CDR1 SGHVS and CDR2 FQNEAQ come from the germline V gene. This CDR3 has 16 amino acids. CDR3 coding DNA: TGTGCCAGCAGCCCCAGACTAGCGGGGGGGCGAGAGACCCAGTACTTC. Its protein product is CASSPRLAGGRETQYF.

This clone appeared a few times. This chain uses TRBV20-1 with TRBJ2-3, with a possible D match to TRBD2 (6 bases). The CDR3 length is 15 residues. Germline-derived CDR1 and CDR2 are DFQATT and SNEGSKA (reference sequence). V was pared by 3 bases and J by 0 bases, with 13 bases between. The CDR3 DNA is TGCAGTGCTAGTCGCGGGATCTCTAGCACAGATACGCAGTATTTT. It specifies CSASRGISSTDTQYF.

The rearrangement links TRBV18 to TRBJ2-7, with 7 bases lining up with TRBD1. This CDR3 has 13 residues. CDR1 and CDR2 from the germline V gene are KGHSH and LQKENI. J lost 6 bases, V lost 5 bases, and 7 bases had no gene match. The DNA for the CDR3 is TGTGCCAGCTCAAGACAGGGAAATCCCGAGCAGTACTTC. Translated, it gives CASSRQGNPEQYF.

This clone was recorded only once. The chain carries TRBV24-1 and TRBJ2-7; maybe TRBD1 (5 bases). The CDR3 totals 13 residues. CDR1 KGHDR and CDR2 SFDVKD come from the germline V gene. The V end lost 4 bases, the J end lost 6 bases, and 12 bases lay between the germline ends. The CDR3: CATSDKLTGEQYF. Written as DNA, the CDR3 is TGTGCCACCAGTGACAAGCTTACAGGCGAGCAGTACTTC.

This clone was seen just once. The chain carries TRBV24-1 and TRBJ2-1; a possible D gene is TRBD1 (6 bases). The CDR3 contains 18 residues. Looked up from germline, CDR1 is KGHDR and CDR2 is SFDVKD. V lost 4 bases, J lost 9 bases, and 27 bases lay in between. Here the CDR3 DNA reads TGTGCCACCAGTGACCGGGCTGGGACACAAGGTTCGAAAAGTGAGCAGTTCTTC. It codes for CATSDRAGTQGSKSEQFF.

The chain couples TRBV3-1 (or the pseudogene TRBV3-2) to TRBJ2-1, with D perhaps TRBD2 (6 bases). The CDR3 loop spans 13 amino acids. V was pared by 1 base and J by 5 bases, with 6 bases between. Germline loops: CDR1 LGHDT, CDR2 YNNKEL (reference sequence). CDR3 sequence (DNA): TGTGCCAGCAGCCAAGGGGGGGACAATGAGCAGTTCTTC. Its protein product is CASSQGGDNEQFF.

V and J are TRBV5-5 and TRBJ2-7, with a possible D match to TRBD1 (6 bases). The V end lost 4 bases, the J end lost 3 bases, and 11 bases lay between the germline ends. Per the germline V gene, CDR1 is SGHKS and CDR2 is YYEKEE (reference sequence). The CDR3 extends over 13 amino acids. Written as DNA, the CDR3 is TGTGCCAGCAGCAGAAAGGGGGACTACGAGCAGTACTTC. Translating gives CASSRKGDYEQYF.

The rearrangement links TRBV19 to TRBJ2-7, with 8 bases aligning to TRBD2. Unmatched junction bases numbered 17, after V lost 4 bases and J lost 6 bases. The germline V gene encodes CDR1 LNHDA and CDR2 SQIVND (reference sequence). CDR3 length equals 17 residues. The CDR3 coding sequence is TGTGCCAGTAGTAAGCGACCCGGGACTAGAGGTTTGGCCGAGCAGTACTTC. It is translated as CASSKRPGTRGLAEQYF.

The chain couples TRBV9 to TRBJ2-5; 9 bases are a match to TRBD2. Trimming took 3 bases from V and 2 from J; bases not matched to a gene: 5. Looked up from germline, CDR1 is SGDLS and CDR2 is YYNGEE. The CDR3 spans 15 residues. CDR3 sequence reads: CASSAGTSRQETQYF. The CDR3 DNA follows: TGTGCCAGCAGCGCAGGGACTAGCAGGCAAGAGACCCAGTACTTC.

CDR3: CASSLESTGGDSSSYNEQFF. The CDR3 DNA sequence: TGTGCCAGCAGCTTAGAGTCTACAGGGGGGGATAGCAGCTCCTACAATGAGCAGTTCTTC. V and J are TRBV13 and TRBJ2-1, with a possible D match to TRBD1 (8 bases). Between the trimmed V and J ends, which lost 1 base and 0 bases, there was a span of 22 bases. Germline V gene data show CDR1 as PRHDT and CDR2 as FYEKMQ (reference sequence). This CDR3 comprises 20 residues.

The genes are TRBV10-3 and TRBJ1-6, with 8 positions matching TRBD1. CDR1 and CDR2 (germline): ENHRY, SYGVKD. There are 14 residues in the CDR3. After removal of 4 bases from V and 8 bases from J, the junction contained 4 bases not matched to a gene. The CDR3 region is CAISVETGDSPLHF. Here the CDR3 DNA reads TGTGCCATCAGTGTTGAGACAGGGGATTCACCCCTCCACTTT.

This sequence joins TRBV4-1 and TRBJ2-5, with D possibly matching TRBD1 (7 bases). CDR1 and CDR2 from the germline V gene are MGHRA and YSYEKL. The CDR3 runs 16 residues. V lost 2 bases, J lost 2 bases, and 15 bases lay in between. CDR3 coding DNA: TGCGCCAGCAGCCAAACCGCGGGACAGATACAAGAGACCCAGTACTTC. Translated: CASSQTAGQIQETQYF.

The V and J genes are TRBV24-1 and TRBJ2-5; TRBD1 is a possible D gene (7 bases). The CDR3 extends over 14 amino acids. V was clipped by 3 bases and J by 5 bases, with 12 bases between them. Germline CDR1 reads KGHDR; CDR2 reads SFDVKD. CDR3 amino acids: CATSDAGQMETQYF. CDR3 coding DNA: TGTGCCACCAGTGATGCGGGACAGATGGAGACCCAGTACTTC.

The chain is built from TRBV6-5 and TRBJ1-6; D perhaps matches TRBD1 (5 bases). The CDR3 spans 15 residues. The germline CDR1 and CDR2 sequences are MNHEY and SVGAGI. V was trimmed by 6 bases and J by 7 bases, leaving 16 bases between them. CDR3 in amino acids: CASRDPGLSNSPLHF. The CDR3 DNA sequence: TGTGCCAGCAGGGATCCAGGGTTATCCAATTCACCCCTCCACTTT.

The chain joins TRBV30 to TRBJ1-4; no clear D. Trimming pared 5 bases from V and 0 bases from J, leaving 16 bases between. The germline V gene encodes CDR1 GTSNPN and CDR2 SVGIG (reference sequence). CDR3 length equals 16 residues. CDR3: CAWEKTGMATNEKLFF. The DNA of the CDR3 is TGTGCCTGGGAGAAAACCGGGATGGCAACTAATGAAAAACTGTTTTTT.